This T cell receptor (beta chain) came from a study of shared clonotypes between healthy human individuals. Notes on the study in general: Across several donors, naive CD4 shared roughly 5%, naive CD8 around 3.5%, memory CD4 roughly 2.1%, memory CD8 about 0.4%.

In its sample, this clone was seen once. Antigen specificity is unknown. V lost 6 bases and J lost 5; bases outside the gene matches: 12. The germline V gene encodes CDR1 MGHRA and CDR2 YSYEKL. The CDR3 consists of 17 residues. Healthy and HIV-negative, the adult donors had no recent acute infections or vaccinations. Sequencing was performed with immunoSEQ multiplex PCR; in TCRdb, only in-frame clones are kept and a portion is missing. Of over a million clones listed, around 95% are singletons. Sequencing was performed on naive CD4+ T cells sorted from blood. Subset reported: CD45RA+ positively selected. This clonotype was sampled from a man aged 25-40 years in good health. The chain combines TRBV4-1 with TRBJ2-3; 12 nucleotides agree with TRBD2. CDR3 sequence (DNA): TGCGCCAGCAGTGTTTCAAGACTAGCGGGAGCGATAGATACGCAGTATTTT. Translating gives CASSVSRLAGAIDTQYF.